These T cell receptor beta chains were read from a single sample in a study of CD8+CD57+ T cells in acquired aplastic anemia. MiXCR, applied by TCRdb to the reads, yields one record per CDR3 protein. The data hold hundreds of thousands of distinct CDR3 sequences, with around 49% observed a single time. Sample: sorted CD4+, CD8+, or CD8+CD57+ T cells (not recorded which) from PBMCs. The receptors originated from a human donor with aplastic anemia. CDR3s include the opening cysteine and the closing phenylalanine or tryptophan. Each record gives: D gene, V gene, J gene, clone size, CDR3 protein, CDR3 DNA. A D gene is named only where the DNA matches it firmly. Clone size appears in some rows only: once, few, many, or a class for an expanded clone.

>TRBD1|TRBV20-1|TRBJ1-6|many
CSARRQGADNSPLHF
TGCAGTGCTAGGAGGCAGGGGGCGGATAATTCACCCCTCCACTTT
>-|TRBV15|TRBJ2-7|-
CATSSQGSLKQYF
TGTGCCACCAGCAGCCAAGGGAGCCTAAAGCAGTACTTC
>-|TRBV12-3/TRBV12-4|TRBJ1-5|-
CASSPMSGGGSPQHF
TGTGCCAGCAGCCCTATGTCCGGGGGCGGGTCACCCCAGCATTTT
>TRBD2|TRBV7-2|TRBJ2-1|-
CASSPRGLAGGRHSNEQFF
TGTGCCAGCAGCCCAAGGGGACTAGCGGGGGGGCGTCATTCAAATGAGCAGTTCTTC
>TRBD1|TRBV5-8|TRBJ1-1|many
CASSLGGGMGRGAEAFF
TGTGCCAGCAGCTTGGGAGGGGGCATGGGTAGGGGAGCTGAAGCTTTCTTT
>TRBD1|TRBV7-8|TRBJ2-7|-
CASSSDREIYEQYF
TGTGCCAGCAGCTCCGACAGGGAAATCTACGAGCAGTACTTC
>TRBD1|TRBV20-1|TRBJ2-7|-
CSARGLIARSSSYEQYF
TGCAGTGCCAGGGGGCTCATAGCGCGATCTAGCTCCTACGAGCAGTACTTC
>-|TRBV2|TRBJ2-2|-
CASETSGELFF
TGTGCCAGTGAGACTAGCGGGGAGCTGTTTTTT
>TRBD1|TRBV6-6|TRBJ1-5|many
CATSGTGTDSNQPQHF
TGTGCCACCTCCGGGACAGGGACAGATAGCAATCAGCCCCAGCATTTT
>TRBD1|TRBV28|TRBJ1-2|few
CASSLPRQGEGGYTF
TGTGCCAGCAGTTTACCCCGACAGGGGGAGGGTGGCTACACCTTC
>-|TRBV20-1|TRBJ1-5|many
CSAGPPPESQPQHF
TGCAGTGCTGGACCTCCTCCGGAGAGTCAGCCCCAGCATTTT
>-|TRBV4-1|TRBJ2-2|few
CASSQEWSGRATGELFF
TGCGCCAGCAGCCAAGAGTGGTCAGGAAGAGCCACCGGGGAGCTGTTTTTT
>TRBD1|TRBV15|TRBJ1-2|once
CATSRGQGYGYTF
TGTGCCACCAGCAGAGGACAGGGGTATGGCTACACCTTC
>TRBD1|TRBV19|TRBJ1-5|many
CASRTRDSHYSNQPQHF
TGTGCCAGTAGGACCCGGGACAGTCACTATAGCAATCAGCCCCAGCATTTT
>TRBD2|TRBV10-2|TRBJ2-2|-
CASSESLAGVNTGELFF
TGCGCCAGCAGTGAGTCCTTGGCGGGGGTAAACACCGGGGAGCTGTTTTTT
>TRBD1|TRBV7-6|TRBJ1-6|once
CASSFQGQGTTPLHF
TGTGCCAGCAGCTTCCAGGGACAGGGGACAACACCCCTCCACTTT
>-|TRBV7-6|TRBJ1-1|-
CASSFPRDRGMNTEAFF
TGTGCCAGCAGCTTCCCCCGGGACCGAGGCATGAACACTGAAGCTTTCTTT
>-|TRBV24-1|TRBJ2-5|-
CATSGGGRETQYF
TGTGCCACCAGTGGGGGGGGCCGAGAGACCCAGTACTTC
>-|TRBV15|TRBJ1-5|-
CATSRDLGSQPQHF
TGTGCCACCAGCAGAGATCTGGGCAGTCAGCCCCAGCATTTT
>TRBD2|TRBV7-7|TRBJ2-7|few
CASTDSGSPYEQYF
TGTGCCAGTACCGATAGCGGGAGTCCCTACGAGCAGTACTTC
>-|TRBV10-3|TRBJ1-5|once
CAISVIQASTQYSNQPQHF
TGTGCCATCAGTGTTATCCAGGCGAGCACCCAATATAGCAATCAGCCCCAGCATTTT
>TRBD1|TRBV2|TRBJ1-6|-
CASRGTAGRPSYNSPLHF
TGTGCCAGCAGAGGGACAGCGGGCAGACCCTCCTATAATTCACCCCTCCACTTT
>-|TRBV4-1|TRBJ1-5|-
CASSQETPGYSNQPQHF
TGCGCCAGCAGCCAAGAGACACCCGGGTATTCGAATCAGCCCCAGCATTTT
>TRBD1|TRBV29-1|TRBJ1-1|-
CSVEGTRGHTEAFF
TGCAGCGTTGAAGGTACTAGGGGGCACACTGAAGCTTTCTTT
>-|TRBV7-8|TRBJ1-5|-
CASSSEGTNQPQHF
TGTGCCAGCAGCTCAGAGGGGACGAATCAGCCCCAGCATTTT
>-|TRBV19|TRBJ1-5|-
CASSAQLYQPQHF
TGTGCCAGTAGTGCCCAGTTGTATCAGCCCCAGCATTTT
>-|TRBV15|TRBJ1-1|-
CATSGSSSGRPFF
TGTGCCACCAGCGGGTCTTCCTCTGGACGGCCTTTCTTT
>TRBD1|TRBV24-1|TRBJ2-5|-
CATSRGQEETQYF
TGTGCCACCAGCCGGGGACAGGAGGAGACCCAGTACTTC
>TRBD1|TRBV19|TRBJ2-2|-
CASISGGSGTGELFF
TGTGCCAGTATCTCAGGGGGATCGGGGACCGGGGAGCTGTTTTTT
>-|TRBV27|TRBJ2-5|many
CASRLRETQYF
TGTGCCAGCAGGCTACGGGAGACCCAGTACTTC
>-|TRBV11-1|TRBJ1-2|-
CASSSSGSNYGYTF
TGTGCCAGCAGCTCCTCTGGGTCTAACTATGGCTACACCTTC
>-|TRBV12-3/TRBV12-4|TRBJ1-6|-
CASIPAGGGSPLHF
TGTGCCAGCATCCCTGCGGGGGGCGGGTCACCCCTCCACTTT
>TRBD1|TRBV9|TRBJ2-7|many
CASSPDRVKQYF
TGTGCCAGCAGCCCAGACAGGGTTAAGCAGTACTTC
>TRBD2|TRBV15|TRBJ2-1|many
CATSPRWRAGGYNEQFF
TGTGCCACCAGCCCCCGGTGGCGAGCGGGGGGTTACAATGAGCAGTTCTTC
>TRBD2|TRBV7-3|TRBJ2-3|few
CASSLTSGGAGDTQYF
TGTGCCAGCAGCTTGACTAGCGGGGGGGCCGGGGATACGCAGTATTTT
>-|TRBV7-3|TRBJ1-2|-
CASSLAGEYGYTF
TGTGCCAGCAGCTTAGCAGGGGAGTATGGCTACACCTTC
>-|TRBV19|TRBJ1-6|-
CASSIATGGGYNSPLHF
TGTGCCAGTAGTATCGCAACAGGTGGGGGTTATAATTCACCCCTCCACTTT
>-|TRBV20-1|TRBJ1-2|-
CSAPAGTDYGYTF
TGCAGTGCGCCCGCCGGTACGGACTATGGCTACACCTTC
>TRBD2|TRBV4-1|TRBJ2-3|few
CASSPNPLAGGLSTDTQYF
TGCGCCAGCAGCCCCAATCCTCTCGCGGGGGGCCTAAGCACAGATACGCAGTATTTT
>-|TRBV6-6|TRBJ1-4|many
CASSYSGRGTTNEKLFF
TGTGCCAGCAGTTACTCAGGCAGGGGCACAACTAATGAAAAACTGTTTTTT
>-|TRBV12-3/TRBV12-4|TRBJ1-2|-
CAVRDGGMVYGYTF
TGTGCCGTCAGGGACGGTGGGATGGTCTATGGCTACACCTTC
>TRBD1|TRBV15|TRBJ1-5|-
CATSRDFGTGRSNQPQHF
TGTGCCACCAGCAGAGATTTCGGGACAGGTCGTAGCAATCAGCCCCAGCATTTT